Following are 7 T cell receptor beta chains from one sample sequenced in a study of T cells in narcolepsy (dated by TCRdb to the late 2010s). The library came from the immunoSEQ multiplex PCR assay. Here the immuneACCESS table is served through TCRdb, limited to in-frame sequences with V and J called. Missing clones are a known gap in these copies; in checked studies unresolved V genes cover under half, and the rest lacks a known reason. Counted in this sample were about 33,000 clones; about 80% of them appeared once. In total, the top ten clones hold roughly 1.3% of the sample. Sample: CD45RA- memory CD4+ T cells from PBMCs. The cell subset or site label, read with the paper, signifies: memory T cells sorted ex vivo from peripheral blood. The receptors originated from a human donor with narcolepsy.

V is TRBV19 and J is TRBJ1-2, with TRBD1 identical over 10 bases. Germline V gene data show CDR1 as LNHDA and CDR2 as SQIVND (reference sequence). This CDR3 comprises 17 residues. V shed 3 bases and J 4 bases; nucleotides not matched to a gene: 11. For the CDR3, the DNA is TGTGCCAGTAGTATCGGGACAGGGGCGCGCATTGGCTATGGCTACACCTTC. Its translation is CASSIGTGARIGYGYTF.

The chain links TRBV19 to TRBJ1-1, with D maybe TRBD1 (6 bases). Germline V gene sequence: CDR1 LNHDA, CDR2 SQIVND (reference sequence). The CDR3 spans 17 residues. V lost 8 bases to trimming and J lost 1 base, with 23 bases between them. The CDR3: CASFKGGSGGANTEAFF. CDR3 DNA: TGTGCCAGTTTTAAGGGGGGGAGCGGCGGAGCGAACACTGAAGCTTTCTTT.

The chain employs TRBV28 and TRBJ1-4; tentatively, D is TRBD1 (5 bases). CDR1 MDHEN and CDR2 SYDVKM come from the germline V gene. The V and J ends lost 7 bases and 7 bases respectively, with 19 bases between them. CDR3 length equals 15 residues. The CDR3 sequence is CASTTIGQGGEKLFF. In DNA, the CDR3 is TGTGCCAGCACAACCATAGGGCAGGGCGGTGAAAAACTGTTTTTT.

The genes are TRBV7-3 and TRBJ2-3, with D possibly being TRBD1 or TRBD2 (5 bases each). The germline V gene encodes CDR1 SGHTA and CDR2 FQGTGA. The CDR3 sequence is 15 residues long. Trimming removed 6 bases at V and 5 bases at J, with 18 bases between. CDR3 region: CASRRGLGVGDTQYF. The CDR3 DNA reads as TGTGCCAGCAGGAGGGGATTAGGAGTTGGAGATACGCAGTATTTT.

V gene TRBV11-2 combines with J gene TRBJ1-1; D is undetermined. This CDR3 is 13 amino acids long. CDR1 and CDR2 (germline): SGHAT, FQNNGV. Trimming pared 5 bases from V and 2 bases from J, leaving 9 bases between. DNA of the CDR3: TGTGCCAGCAGCGCTCGTACTAACACTGAAGCTTTCTTT. It translates to CASSARTNTEAFF. The full variable domain, its missing parts supplied by reference TRBV11-2 and TRBJ1-1, is EAGVAQSPRYKIIEKRQSVAFWCNPISGHATLYWYQQILGQGPKLLIQFQNNGVVDDSQLPKDRFSAERLKGVDSTLKIQPAKLEDSAVYLCASSARTNTEAFFGQGTRLTVV.

This clone has a single count. The chain is built from TRBV2 and TRBJ2-3; 10 nucleotides agree with TRBD1. V was pared by 8 bases and J by 5 bases, with 7 bases of the junction left unmatched. Germline loops: CDR1 SNHLY, CDR2 FYNNEI. The CDR3 contains 14 residues. In nucleotides, the CDR3 is TGTGCCAGCCGCCGGGACAGGGGCCAAGATACGCAGTATTTT. This sequence encodes CASRRDRGQDTQYF. The full variable domain, rest sourced from reference TRBV2 and TRBJ2-3, is EPEVTQTPSHQVTQMGQEVILRCVPISNHLYFYWYRQILGQKVEFLVSFYNNEISEKSEIFDDQFSVERPDGSNFTLKIRSTKLEDSAMYFCASRRDRGQDTQYFGPGTRLTVL.

The V gene is TRBV4-3, the J gene TRBJ2-4; 8 bases map to TRBD2. With 0 bases clipped from V and 7 bases from J, the junction kept 8 bases outside the gene matches. From germline, CDR1 is LGHNA and CDR2 YSLEER. The CDR3 spans 16 residues. DNA of the CDR3: TGCGCCAGCAGCCAAGACAACGGGGGGGCCGGGAACATTCAGTACTTC. Its protein is CASSQDNGGAGNIQYF.